The entry that follows covers one T cell receptor beta chain sequence. It lacks a known antigen. No much larger clone exists at a distance of one base, and base qualities are not known. The receptor library was made with the immunoSEQ multiplex PCR assay. For the multiplex PCR, a mixture combining 60 forward primers for TCR Vbeta segments and 13 reverse primers for TCR Jbeta segments was used. The CDR3 region of rearranged TCR beta genes was amplified from genomic DNA with a multiplex PCR assay. On the Illumina HiSeq System, the amplified TCR beta libraries were sequenced as 87-base-pair reads. As for how the authors treated the data: In a later analysis, tens of millions of unique TCR beta chains were counted across the 500 to 850 repertoires, and about 10 million of these chains were shared by at least two donors. A nearest-neighbor algorithm error-corrected the raw reads and collapsed the reads into unique sequences, merging closely related sequences to remove PCR and sequencing errors. CDR3 sequences were aligned to IMGT reference sequences to assign V, D and J gene segments. For a sequence to be retained, a match of at least six nucleotides was required to both a V gene segment and a J gene segment. A rearrangement counted as productive if the CDR3 had no stop codons and remained in frame with V and J, and every other rearrangement counted as non-productive. Following IMGT convention, CDR3 was defined as the stretch from the second conserved V-encoded cysteine up to the conserved J-encoded phenylalanine. The earlier analysis of 587 of the donors excluded any sequence lacking an unambiguous match to a single V gene segment. An earlier analysis of a few hundred of the donors classified V segments as functional when productive rearrangements were above 56.7% and as segregating when the standard deviation between donors was above 5%. A statistical classification framework was built to diagnose cytomegalovirus status from the catalog of TCR beta chain sequences. V and J gene assignment, in a later analysis, came from comparing TCR nucleotide sequences with IMGT/GENE-DB human TR gene sequences. The TCRdist pipeline was used in a later analysis to assign CDR3 sequences and most-parsimonious VDJ recombination scenarios. A later analysis defined each TCR beta chain by its CDR3 amino acid sequence plus V-gene family, and excluded reads lacking a unique V-gene family. To address suspected cross-contamination and a sequencing artifact, a later analysis removed 450 to 700 highly shared, low-generation-probability nucleotide sequences. A later analysis calculated a clonal expansion index for each public chain from normalized within-repertoire ranks of inferred template counts. Generation probabilities in a later analysis came from a VDJ recombination model fitted to out-of-frame rearrangements, and those results were checked against IGoR. In a later analysis, TCR-TCR, TCR-HLA and TCR-CMV co-occurrence was scored with hypergeometric tests, and a repertoire-size bias correction was applied to TCR pairs. A later analysis estimated false discovery rates by permuting HLA or CMV assignments 20 times. In a later analysis, co-occurring TCRs were grouped using DBSCAN, with TCRdist sequence similarity added in when clustering inside HLA-allele-positive subsets. Co-occurrence clustering excluded repertoires with fewer than 30,000 or more than 120,000 public chains, plus five with anomalous nucleotide sharing. In TCRdb, the immuneACCESS table is reduced to in-frame sequences with V and J assigned. These tables do not hold every clone; where another copy was compared, an unresolved V gene accounts for under half, and the others remain unexplained. From that table come the V and J calls and clone size; the DNA was used to work out D and trimming. The sample data list around 200,000 clones, and about 89% of these were observed just once. Clones ranked in the top ten supply 0.9% to 1.1% of the sample.

This sample stems from a study of cytomegalovirus exposure and HLA in healthy donors (dated by TCRdb to between 2016 and 2019). Describing the broader study: An earlier analysis of around 600 of the donors reported approximately 270 Gb of sequence data and some 120 million unique TCR beta sequences from roughly 180 million T cells. The study aimed to test whether signatures of past pathogen exposure could be identified by cataloging public T cell receptors. An early release that covered approximately 600 HLA-typed donors contained approximately 320 gigabases of sequencing data and 75 million to 100 million unique TCR sequences. High-throughput TCR immunosequencing, statistical association of individual TCRs with disease status, and machine learning were combined to predict cytomegalovirus infection status. Roughly five DR-DQ haplotypes were treated as single units for association and clustering because of strong linkage in the cohort. The later analysis used no new phenotypic data to find candidate immune exposures, relying instead on TCR beta sequences and their occurrence across donors. Every discovery cohort repertoire had been produced on one sequencing platform. HLA typing included class I and class II loci at four-digit resolution. Besides the first cohort of about 730 subjects, a separate validation cohort made up of 90 to 150 different subjects was used. The study used immunosequencing to profile the T cell repertoires of more than 650 subjects and linked those repertoires to cytomegalovirus serostatus. Donor age, sex, ethnicity and CMV serostatus were compiled alongside the repertoire data. The genetic ancestry cluster associated with self-reported Caucasian donors included about 84% of the roughly 400 genotyped donors. In an earlier analysis of several hundred of the donors, high-throughput TCR beta sequencing was used to judge whether each TCR beta V gene segment behaved as functional or pseudogenic. Typing coverage differed by locus: A, B, C, DRB1 and DQB1 were typed in about 620-640 donors, DQA1 in approximately 520, DPA1 in 600 to 610, and DPB1 in just under 490. In a later analysis, previously published TCR beta repertoires from 670 or so donors were re-analyzed and high-resolution HLA genotyping was added so that TCR occurrence patterns could be studied. Among around 400 genotyped donors of the cohort, an average of around 240,000 unique TCR beta nucleotide sequences were sequenced per donor, around 20% of them non-productive. Genome-wide SNP genotypes for about 65% of the roughly 670 donors were used in a later genetic analysis, which treated that subset as a discovery cohort.

The cohort was made up of hundreds of healthy bone marrow donors. At the time of sampling, every cohort member was nominally healthy, though immune exposures that went unrecorded were likely present. The donor was CMV seronegative and belonged to the group of around 400 seronegative cohort members. Each donor provided a peripheral blood sample, and peripheral blood mononuclear cells were used for TCR beta sequencing. Genomic DNA was extracted from the blood cell samples with the Qiagen DNeasy Blood Extraction Kit. General conclusions and limits of the study: In a later analysis, HLA-associated TCR beta chains were found to be more clonally expanded and to have lower generation probabilities than equally common non-associated chains. Immune exposure information for the cohort was limited to CMV serostatus. Approximately 16 rarely observed V segments, including chromosome 9 orphons, were excluded from the earlier analysis of approximately 500 of the donors because counts were too low. A further reported finding was that TCR beta sequences accurately predicted the HLA-A and HLA-B alleles for most subjects in the first cohort. In an earlier analysis of fewer than 700 of the donors, most TCR beta V segments appeared in productive rearrangements about 87% or about 30% of the time, broadly matching IMGT annotations. Most CMV-associated TCR beta chains appeared to be HLA-restricted in a later analysis, and the HLA associations seemed to be driven largely by CMV exposure. It was suggested by the authors that the approach could potentially be generalized to other disease states and immunological phenotypes. In a later analysis, several top co-occurrence clusters were reported to appear linked to parvovirus B19, influenza, CMV and Epstein-Barr virus. In a later genetic analysis, a missense DCLRE1C variant was associated with V-gene and J-gene trimming of TCR beta chains, and the association was replicated in an independent cohort. A later analysis associated 16,951 TCR beta sequences with specific HLA alleles at a false discovery rate of 0.05. The sequencing pipeline was judged likely to have produced a cluster of highly shared sequence variants as a technical artifact. Across donors, most TCR sequences were observed very rarely, whereas some public TCRs were present in many individuals. Strong co-occurrence of HLA alleles, especially DR and DQ, made assigning TCR associations to individual alleles difficult. HLA typing was unavailable for some donors at each locus, so association tests used only the typed subset. A total of about 180 TCR beta chains were listed by the study as associated with cytomegalovirus. According to a later genetic analysis, donors in an Asian-associated ancestry cluster had fewer N-insertions in productive TCRs than the approximately 670-donor mean. The presence/absence analyses assumed that sequencing depth was roughly uniform across donors, and that assumption may not be true. The cohort was sequenced for TCR beta chains only, and without alpha or paired-chain data the features that could be detected were limited. Correlated functional status among segregating V segments might reflect linkage disequilibrium, but an unknown experimental factor could not be ruled out. The classifier was reported to diagnose cytomegalovirus status with high specificity and sensitivity in both the original cohort and the validation cohort. In a later analysis, the rate of TCR association differed among HLA loci, with DRB1 alleles having the most associated TCRs and HLA-C alleles having the fewest. In vitro tests confirmed that a few of the cytomegalovirus-associated TCR beta chains recognize cytomegalovirus antigens.

Sequenced: PBMCs. The TCR sequence derives from a woman aged 18-29 years in good health and CMV-seronegative.

The CDR3 region has the sequence CSVEQGADTEAFF. The DNA sequence is as follows: TGCAGCGTAGAACAGGGGGCGGACACTGAAGCTTTCTTT. Here the chain combines TRBV29-1 and TRBJ1-1; 9 junctional bases match TRBD1. V trim: 6 bases; J trim: 3 bases; unmatched bases: 5. Spanning cysteine to phenylalanine, the CDR3 consists of 13 amino acids. Only the CDR3 part of the read is kept: 39 bases, read in frame from the first base. Looking up the germline V gene yields CDR1 SQVTM and CDR2 ANQGSEA. Extended through the reference TRBV29-1 and TRBJ1-1 proteins, this CDR3 yields the full variable domain: SAVISQKPSRDICQRGTSLTIQCQVDSQVTMMFWYRQQPGQSLTLIATANQGSEATYESGFVIDKFPISRPNLTFSTLTVSNMSPEDSSIYLCSVEQGADTEAFFGQGTRLTVV.